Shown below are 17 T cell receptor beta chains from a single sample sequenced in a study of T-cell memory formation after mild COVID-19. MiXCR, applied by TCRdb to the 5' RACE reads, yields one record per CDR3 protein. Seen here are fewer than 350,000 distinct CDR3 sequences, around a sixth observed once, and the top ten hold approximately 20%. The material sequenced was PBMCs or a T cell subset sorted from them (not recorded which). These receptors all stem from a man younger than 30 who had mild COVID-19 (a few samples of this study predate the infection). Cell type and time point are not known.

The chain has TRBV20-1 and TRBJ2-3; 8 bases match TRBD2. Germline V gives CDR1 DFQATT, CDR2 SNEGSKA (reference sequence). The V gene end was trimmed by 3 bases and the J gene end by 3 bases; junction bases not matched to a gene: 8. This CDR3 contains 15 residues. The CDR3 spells CSARRGLVFTDTQYF. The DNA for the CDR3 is TGCAGTGCTAGGAGGGGACTAGTATTTACAGATACGCAGTATTTT.

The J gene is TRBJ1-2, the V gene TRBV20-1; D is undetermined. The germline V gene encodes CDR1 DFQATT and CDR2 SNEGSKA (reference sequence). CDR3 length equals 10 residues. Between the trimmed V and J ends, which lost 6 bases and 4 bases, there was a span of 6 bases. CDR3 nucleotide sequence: TGCAGTGCCATGACCTATGGCTACACCTTC. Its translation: CSAMTYGYTF.

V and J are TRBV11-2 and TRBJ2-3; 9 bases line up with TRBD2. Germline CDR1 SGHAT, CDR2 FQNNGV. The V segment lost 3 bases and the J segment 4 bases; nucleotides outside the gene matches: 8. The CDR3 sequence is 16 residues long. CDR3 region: CASSLAGLAGADTQYF. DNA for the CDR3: TGTGCCAGCAGCTTGGCGGGACTAGCTGGCGCAGATACGCAGTATTTT.

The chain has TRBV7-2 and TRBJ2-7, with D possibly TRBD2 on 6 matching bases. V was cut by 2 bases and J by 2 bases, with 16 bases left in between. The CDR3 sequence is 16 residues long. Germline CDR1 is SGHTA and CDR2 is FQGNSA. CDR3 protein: CASSLTRRGLAYEQYV. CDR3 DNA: TGTGCCAGCAGCTTAACGAGAAGGGGACTCGCCTACGAGCAGTACGTC.

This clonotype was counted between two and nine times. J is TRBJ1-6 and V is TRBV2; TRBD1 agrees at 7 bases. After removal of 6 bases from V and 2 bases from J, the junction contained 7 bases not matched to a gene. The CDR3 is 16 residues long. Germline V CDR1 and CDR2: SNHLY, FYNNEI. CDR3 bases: TGTGCCAGCAGCCCCGACAGGGCAACCTATAATTCACCCCTCCACTTT. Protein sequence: CASSPDRATYNSPLHF.

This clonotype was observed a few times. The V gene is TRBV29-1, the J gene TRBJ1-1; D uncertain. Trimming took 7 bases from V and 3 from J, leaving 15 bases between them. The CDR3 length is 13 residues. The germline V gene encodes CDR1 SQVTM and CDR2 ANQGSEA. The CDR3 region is CSAERRGHTEAFF. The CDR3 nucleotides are TGCAGCGCAGAGAGGAGAGGGCACACTGAAGCTTTCTTT.

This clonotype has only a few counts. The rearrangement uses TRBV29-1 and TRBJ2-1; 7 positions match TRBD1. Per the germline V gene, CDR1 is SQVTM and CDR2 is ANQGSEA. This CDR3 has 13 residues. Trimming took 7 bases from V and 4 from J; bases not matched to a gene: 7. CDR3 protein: CSAGQQQYNEQFF. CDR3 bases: TGCAGCGCGGGACAGCAACAATACAATGAGCAGTTCTTC.

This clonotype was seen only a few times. The CDR3 region is CASSSVRVGGDTQYF. The CDR3 DNA sequence: TGTGCCAGCAGTTCTGTACGCGTGGGTGGAGATACGCAGTATTTT. The V gene is TRBV6-2 or TRBV6-3, the J gene TRBJ2-3; D unclear. The CDR3 totals 15 residues. Germline V gene data show CDR1 as MNHEY and CDR2 as SVGEGT. Trimming removed 4 bases from V and 5 bases from J, with 16 bases in between.

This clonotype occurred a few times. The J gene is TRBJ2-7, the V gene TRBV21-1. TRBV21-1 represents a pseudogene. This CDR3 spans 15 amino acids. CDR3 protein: CASSKSGGIPYEQYV. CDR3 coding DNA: TGTGCCAGCAGCAAATCGGGTGGGATACCTTACGAGCAGTACGTC.

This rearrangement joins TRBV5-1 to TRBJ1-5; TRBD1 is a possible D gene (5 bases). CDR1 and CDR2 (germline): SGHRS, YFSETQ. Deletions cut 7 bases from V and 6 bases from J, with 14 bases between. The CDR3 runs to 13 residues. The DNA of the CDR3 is TGCGCCAGCTCCCTCTCAGGGACTCAGCCCCAGCATTTT. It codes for CASSLSGTQPQHF.

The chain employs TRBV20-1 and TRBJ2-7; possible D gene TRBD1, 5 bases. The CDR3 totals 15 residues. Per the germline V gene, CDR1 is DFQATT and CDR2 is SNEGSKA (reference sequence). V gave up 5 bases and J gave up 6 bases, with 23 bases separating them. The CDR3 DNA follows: TGCAGTGCTCCCCATGTTGGGGCGGTGGCAGGCGAGCAGTACTTC. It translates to CSAPHVGAVAGEQYF.

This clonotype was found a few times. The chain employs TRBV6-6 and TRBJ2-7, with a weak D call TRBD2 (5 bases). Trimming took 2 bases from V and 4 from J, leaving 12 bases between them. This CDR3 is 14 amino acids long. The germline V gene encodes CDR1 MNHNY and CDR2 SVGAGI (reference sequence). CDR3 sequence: CASSYPERGYEQYF. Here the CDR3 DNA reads TGTGCCAGCAGTTACCCCGAACGGGGATACGAGCAGTACTTC.

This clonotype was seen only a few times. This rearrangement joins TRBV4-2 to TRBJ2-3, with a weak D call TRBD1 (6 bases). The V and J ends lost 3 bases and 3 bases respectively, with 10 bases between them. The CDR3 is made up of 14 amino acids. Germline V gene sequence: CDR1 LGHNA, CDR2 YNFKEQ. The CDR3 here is CASSQKDSTDTQYF. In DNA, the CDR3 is TGTGCCAGCAGCCAGAAGGACAGTACAGATACGCAGTATTTT.

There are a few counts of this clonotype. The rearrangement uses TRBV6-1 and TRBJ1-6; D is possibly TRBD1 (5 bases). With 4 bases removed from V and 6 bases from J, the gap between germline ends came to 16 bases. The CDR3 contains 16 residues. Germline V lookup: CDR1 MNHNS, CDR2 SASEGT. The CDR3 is CASSAILGRVNSPLHF. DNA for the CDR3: TGTGCCAGCAGTGCAATTCTGGGCAGGGTTAATTCACCCCTCCACTTT.

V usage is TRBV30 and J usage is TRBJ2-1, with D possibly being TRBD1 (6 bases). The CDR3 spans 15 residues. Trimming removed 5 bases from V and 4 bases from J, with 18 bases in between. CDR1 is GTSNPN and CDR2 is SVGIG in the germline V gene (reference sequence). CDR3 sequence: CAWEDTGKFYNEQFF. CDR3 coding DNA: TGTGCCTGGGAGGATACAGGGAAGTTTTACAATGAGCAGTTCTTC.

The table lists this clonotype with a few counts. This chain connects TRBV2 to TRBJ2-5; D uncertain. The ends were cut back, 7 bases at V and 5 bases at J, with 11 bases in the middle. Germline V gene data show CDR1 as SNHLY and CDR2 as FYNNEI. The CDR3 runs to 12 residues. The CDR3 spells CASNLGLETQYF. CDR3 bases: TGTGCCAGCAATCTAGGTTTGGAGACCCAGTACTTC.

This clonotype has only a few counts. The CDR3 here is CASSYSRTKRYEQYF. The CDR3 region has the DNA TGTGCCAGCAGTTACAGTCGGACAAAGCGCTACGAGCAGTACTTC. The chain couples TRBV6-2 or TRBV6-3 to TRBJ2-7, with D possibly TRBD1 on 5 matching bases. Per the germline V gene, CDR1 is MNHEY and CDR2 is SVGEGT. The ends were cut back, 2 bases at V and 3 bases at J, with 14 bases in the middle. The length of the CDR3 is 15 residues.